The 8 T cell receptor beta chains below were found in one sample sequenced in a study of shared clonotypes between healthy human individuals (dated by TCRdb to 2020 to 2021). The library relied on the immunoSEQ multiplex PCR assay. The table was pulled from immuneACCESS by TCRdb, which kept in-frame rearrangements only. Such tables lose some clones; where checked, under half of the loss comes from unresolved V genes, and the rest has no known cause. For this sample there are more than 2 million clones; 90% to 95% appear just once. The ten largest clones add up to 0.13% of the sample. Sequenced sample: naive CD4+ T cells sorted from blood. Taken with the paper, the label for cell subset or site translates to: CD45RA+ positively selected. The receptors come from a young man in good health.

The chain has TRBV19 and TRBJ1-5, with a possible D match to TRBD1 (6 bases). The germline CDR1 and CDR2 sequences are LNHDA and SQIVND (reference sequence). CDR3 length: 14 residues. Deletions cut 9 bases from V and 3 bases from J, with 15 bases between. The CDR3 protein is CARRRTANNQPQHF. CDR3 nucleotides: TGTGCCAGGAGAAGGACAGCTAACAATCAGCCCCAGCATTTT. The full variable domain, its missing parts supplied by reference TRBV19 and TRBJ1-5, is DGGITQSPKYLFRKEGQNVTLSCEQNLNHDAMYWYRQDPGQGLRLIYYSQIVNDFQKGDIAEGYSVSREKKESFPLTVTSAQKNPTAFYLCARRRTANNQPQHFGDGTRLSIL.

In this sample, this clone turned up once. This sequence joins TRBV11-2 and TRBJ2-3; the D gene is possibly TRBD2 (7 bases). The CDR3 totals 15 residues. Germline assignment: CDR1 SGHAT and CDR2 FQNNGV. V was trimmed by 5 bases and J by 2 bases, leaving 14 bases between them. The CDR3 is CASSPSGGPTDTQYF. In DNA form, the CDR3 reads TGTGCCAGCAGCCCTTCGGGGGGCCCCACAGATACGCAGTATTTT.

The rearrangement links TRBV20-1 to TRBJ1-1, with 10 bases matching TRBD1. The CDR3 totals 11 residues. V was pared by 7 bases and J by 4 bases, with 0 bases of the junction left unmatched. The V gene's germline CDR1 is DFQATT and CDR2 SNEGSKA (reference sequence). CDR3 sequence (DNA): TGCAGTGGGGACAGGGGCACTGAAGCTTTCTTT. Protein: CSGDRGTEAFF.

The genes are TRBV30 and TRBJ1-5; D remains ambiguous. V was cut by 0 bases and J by 0 bases, with 9 bases left in between. CDR3 length equals 15 residues. The germline V gene encodes CDR1 GTSNPN and CDR2 SVGIG (reference sequence). The CDR3 DNA follows: TGTGCCTGGAGTGTAGGTCTGTATAGCAATCAGCCCCAGCATTTT. Its protein is CAWSVGLYSNQPQHF.

The genes are TRBV7-6 and TRBJ1-1; 9 nucleotides agree with TRBD1. The CDR3 covers 16 residues. With 5 bases clipped from V and 4 bases from J, the junction kept 11 bases outside the gene matches. CDR1 and CDR2 (germline): SGHVS, FNYEAQ. The CDR3 here is CASSQPGQGGTTEAFF. In nucleotides, the CDR3 is TGTGCCAGCAGCCAACCGGGACAGGGTGGGACCACTGAAGCTTTCTTT.

Regarding this clone: Other DNA sequences in the sample encode the same CDR3. V is TRBV5-6 and J is TRBJ2-7; TRBD1 matches 10 bases. The CDR3 is 14 amino acids. The V segment lost 3 bases and the J segment 2 bases; nucleotides outside the gene matches: 2. CDR1 and CDR2 from the germline V gene are SGHDT and YYEEEE. The CDR3 nucleotides are TGTGCCAGCAGCTCAGGGACAGGGGCCTACGAGCAGTACTTC. Encoded protein: CASSSGTGAYEQYF.

This sequence joins TRBV28 and TRBJ1-5; possibly TRBD1 for D (6 bases). This CDR3 spans 15 amino acids. Germline assignment: CDR1 MDHEN and CDR2 SYDVKM. V dropped 5 bases and J dropped 2 bases, with 13 bases sitting between them. CDR3: CASSIQGGGNQPQHF. The DNA of the CDR3 is TGTGCCAGCAGTATACAGGGCGGGGGCAATCAGCCCCAGCATTTT.

The chain has TRBV2 and TRBJ2-6; 13 bases are a match to TRBD2. This CDR3 is built from 18 residues. Germline CDR1 reads SNHLY; CDR2 reads FYNNEI. V lost 4 bases, J lost 0 bases, and 3 bases stayed unmatched. The chain's CDR3 is CASSGTSGGLSGANVLTF. The CDR3 bases are TGTGCCAGCAGTGGGACTAGCGGGGGCCTCTCTGGGGCCAACGTCCTGACTTTC.